A single sample is the source of the 2 T cell receptor beta chains below, sequenced in a study of response to subunit inactivated influenza vaccine. TCRdb re-analysed the RT-PCR reads in MiXCR, keeping a single row per CDR3 protein. Among 500,000 to 600,000 distinct CDR3 sequences listed, 10% to 15% were seen once. The sample here was PBMCs from blood, taken about 6 weeks after vaccination. All receptors come from a man in his fifties or sixties who received an inactivated influenza vaccine.

There are a few counts of this clonotype. The chain couples TRBV28 to TRBJ1-5, with a tentative D call TRBD1 (5 bases). The germline gives CDR1 MDHEN, CDR2 SYDVKM. The CDR3 consists of 13 residues. V lost 6 bases and J lost 7, with 13 bases in between. CDR3 residues: CASRSRGGQPQHF. Here the CDR3 DNA reads TGTGCCAGCAGAAGTAGGGGAGGCCAGCCCCAGCATTTT.

This chain uses TRBV28 with TRBJ1-2, with a weak D call TRBD1 (6 bases). This CDR3 is 16 amino acids long. The V end lost 10 bases, the J end lost 1 base, and 22 bases lay between the germline ends. Germline V CDR1 and CDR2: MDHEN, SYDVKM. The CDR3 protein is CATYRDTGEDNYGYTF. The CDR3 DNA sequence: TGTGCCACCTACCGGGACACCGGGGAGGATAACTATGGCTACACCTTC.